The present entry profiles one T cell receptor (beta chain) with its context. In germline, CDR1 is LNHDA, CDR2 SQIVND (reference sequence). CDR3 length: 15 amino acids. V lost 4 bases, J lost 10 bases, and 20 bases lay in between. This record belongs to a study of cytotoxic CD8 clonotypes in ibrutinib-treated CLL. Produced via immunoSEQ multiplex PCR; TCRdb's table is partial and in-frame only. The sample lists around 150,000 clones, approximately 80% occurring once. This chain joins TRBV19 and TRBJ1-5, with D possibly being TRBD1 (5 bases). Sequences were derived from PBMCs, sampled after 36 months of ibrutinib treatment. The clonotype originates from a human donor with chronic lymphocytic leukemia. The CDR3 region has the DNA TGTGCCAGTAGTACCCTGCAGGGAAAACAATCCCCCCAGCATTTT. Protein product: CASSTLQGKQSPQHF.